Listed below are T cell receptor beta chains from one sample, sequenced in a study of cytotoxic CD8 clonotypes in ibrutinib-treated CLL. Using immunoSEQ multiplex PCR, the repertoire was profiled, and TCRdb retains in-frame clones only, with some absent. The data hold roughly 190,000 clones, with around 70% observed a single time. This specimen was PBMCs, taken after 24 months of ibrutinib treatment. The receptors originated from a human donor with chronic lymphocytic leukemia. CDR3s include the opening cysteine and the closing phenylalanine or tryptophan. A D gene is named only where the DNA matches it firmly. Expanded clones get a size class; other rows say once, few or many, or leave the size out.

CDR3nt: TGTGCCTGGAGTGAAGAAGGACCGGTCGTTCGAGAGACCCAGTACTTC
CDR3aa: CAWSEEGPVVRETQYF
j_gene: TRBJ2-5
v_gene: TRBV30
d_gene: -
abundance: -

CDR3nt: TGTGCCAGCAGTTCAGGGGTGGGCAATCAGCCCCAGCATTTT
CDR3aa: CASSSGVGNQPQHF
j_gene: TRBJ1-5
v_gene: TRBV6-5
d_gene: -
abundance: few

CDR3nt: TGTGCCAGCAGCCCCGGGTTTGAACAGGCCTATGGCTACACCTTC
CDR3aa: CASSPGFEQAYGYTF
j_gene: TRBJ1-2
v_gene: TRBV6-5
d_gene: -
abundance: -

CDR3nt: TGTGCCAGCCTTAAAGTCGGGCGGGAGATCGATGAGCAGTTCTTC
CDR3aa: CASLKVGREIDEQFF
j_gene: TRBJ2-1
v_gene: TRBV7-2
d_gene: TRBD2
abundance: -

CDR3nt: TGTGCCAGCATTAGGACTAGCGGGAGAACTGGGGAGCTGTTTTTT
CDR3aa: CASIRTSGRTGELFF
j_gene: TRBJ2-2
v_gene: TRBV7-9
d_gene: TRBD2
abundance: once

CDR3nt: TGTGCCAGCAGCCCCGGGACCCAGAGGGAAGCTTTCTTT
CDR3aa: CASSPGTQREAFF
j_gene: TRBJ1-1
v_gene: TRBV2
d_gene: -
abundance: -

CDR3nt: TGTGCCAGCTCTACCCGACAGGGAAATAACTATGGCTACACCTTC
CDR3aa: CASSTRQGNNYGYTF
j_gene: TRBJ1-2
v_gene: TRBV18
d_gene: TRBD1
abundance: few

CDR3nt: TGTGCCAGCAGCTTTCCTGGTAACACTGAAGCTTTCTTT
CDR3aa: CASSFPGNTEAFF
j_gene: TRBJ1-1
v_gene: TRBV7-9
d_gene: -
abundance: -

CDR3nt: TGTGCCAGCGGATGGGATCGGGGGACTGAAGCTTTCTTT
CDR3aa: CASGWDRGTEAFF
j_gene: TRBJ1-1
v_gene: TRBV11-2
d_gene: -
abundance: few

CDR3nt: TGTGCCAGCAGCACAGTACTCACAGGGTCCGAGCAGTACTTC
CDR3aa: CASSTVLTGSEQYF
j_gene: TRBJ2-7
v_gene: TRBV7-8
d_gene: -
abundance: -

CDR3nt: TGTGCCAGCAGCCCCTTAGGGACTGAAGCTTTCTTT
CDR3aa: CASSPLGTEAFF
j_gene: TRBJ1-1
v_gene: TRBV28
d_gene: -
abundance: -

CDR3nt: TGTGCCAGCAGTGAAATTCTAGGAGACAGTCTTGTGAATCAGCCCCAGCATTTT
CDR3aa: CASSEILGDSLVNQPQHF
j_gene: TRBJ1-5
v_gene: TRBV6-1
d_gene: -
abundance: -

CDR3nt: TGTGCCAGCAGTTTTACGGCTGGGGATAACTATGGCTACACCTTC
CDR3aa: CASSFTAGDNYGYTF
j_gene: TRBJ1-2
v_gene: TRBV2
d_gene: -
abundance: -

CDR3nt: TGTGCCAGCAGCTTGGGTGCAAATGAGCAGTTCTTC
CDR3aa: CASSLGANEQFF
j_gene: TRBJ2-1
v_gene: TRBV5-6
d_gene: -
abundance: -

CDR3nt: TGTGCCAGCAGTTTTACTCTAGCGGAACATAACAATGAGCAGTTCTTC
CDR3aa: CASSFTLAEHNNEQFF
j_gene: TRBJ2-1
v_gene: TRBV28
d_gene: TRBD2
abundance: many

CDR3nt: TGTGCCAGCAGCTTCAACGGACTATACAATGAGCAGTTCTTC
CDR3aa: CASSFNGLYNEQFF
j_gene: TRBJ2-1
v_gene: TRBV7-9
d_gene: -
abundance: -

CDR3nt: TGTGCCAGCAGCTTAGGTGGTGGTGGTGAGAACTACGAGCAGTACTTC
CDR3aa: CASSLGGGGENYEQYF
j_gene: TRBJ2-7
v_gene: TRBV13
d_gene: -
abundance: once